A single sample is the source of the 5 T cell receptor beta chains below, sequenced in a study of shared clonotypes between healthy human individuals. Here immunoSEQ multiplex PCR was the method, and the copy in TCRdb shows in-frame clones only, minus some. This table has more than 2 million clones, around 93% appearing once. Selected positively for CCR7 and CD45RO-negative, naive CD8 cells excluded terminally differentiated effector memory CD45RA+ cells. The sample was naive CD8+ T cells from PBMCs. Every receptor here comes from a man aged 18 to 29 in good health. Some clones in this sample may be carry-over from other donors' samples.

The rearrangement joins TRBV9 to TRBJ2-5; TRBD1 is a possible D gene (5 bases). The CDR3 is 14 amino acids. V was shortened by 8 bases and J by 1 base, with 15 bases between the two germline ends. Germline-derived CDR1 and CDR2 are SGDLS and YYNGEE. CDR3: CARAKRTPQETQYF. Written as DNA, the CDR3 is TGTGCCAGGGCAAAAAGGACACCCCAAGAGACCCAGTACTTC.

The V gene is TRBV7-9, the J gene TRBJ1-3; D not resolved. The V end was cut by 6 bases, the J end by 4 bases, with 19 bases between. CDR3 length: 16 residues. Per the germline V gene, CDR1 is SEHNR and CDR2 is FQNEAQ (reference sequence). CDR3 loop: CASRLLSPGVGNTIYF. CDR3 DNA sequence: TGTGCCAGCAGGTTGTTGAGTCCGGGAGTAGGAAACACCATATATTTT.

This clone was seen only once. The CDR3 loop is CSVEGTDTYEQYF. Written as DNA, the CDR3 is TGCAGCGTTGAGGGGACAGATACCTACGAGCAGTACTTC. V and J are TRBV29-1 and TRBJ2-5; 7 nucleotides agree with TRBD1. Near its end, the DNA agrees better with TRBJ2-7, so the J call may be wrong. This CDR3 spans 13 amino acids. Germline V gene sequence: CDR1 SQVTM, CDR2 ANQGSEA.

The chain links TRBV28 to TRBJ1-1; maybe TRBD1 (6 bases). The CDR3 consists of 15 residues. With 4 bases removed from V and 0 bases from J, the gap between germline ends came to 12 bases. CDR1 and CDR2 (germline): MDHEN, SYDVKM. The CDR3 region is CASSWRGGVNTEAFF. DNA for the CDR3: TGTGCCAGCAGTTGGAGAGGGGGGGTGAACACTGAAGCTTTCTTT.

V and J are TRBV19 and TRBJ1-2, with D uncertain. Germline-derived CDR1 and CDR2 are LNHDA and SQIVND (reference sequence). Trimming removed 8 bases at V and 2 bases at J, with 15 bases between. CDR3 length equals 14 residues. The CDR3 loop reads CASWSLTTNYGYTF. For the CDR3, the DNA is TGTGCCAGTTGGAGTCTTACTACAAACTATGGCTACACCTTC.